One and the same sample provided the 8 T cell receptor beta chains below, sequenced in a study of blood T cell repertoires in COVID-19. The repertoire was sequenced with immunoSEQ multiplex PCR; TCRdb's copy has only in-frame clones and lacks some. Found here are more than 200,000 clones, roughly nine tenths of them singletons; the top ten hold 0.65% to 0.85%. Sequencing was done on a sample of peripheral blood. Receptors originate from a man aged 35-49 years with acute or convalescent COVID-19.

This chain uses TRBV27 with TRBJ1-1, with 8 positions matching TRBD1. CDR1 MNHEY and CDR2 SMNVEV come from the germline V gene (reference sequence). The CDR3 has 16 amino acids. J lost 5 bases, V lost 3 bases, and 11 bases had no gene match. The CDR3, as DNA: TGTGCCAGCAGTTTCTCGGACAGGGTTAGAGGTACTGAAGCTTTCTTT. It is translated as CASSFSDRVRGTEAFF.

CDR3 protein: CASSVDSYTDTQYF. In DNA form, the CDR3 reads TGTGCCAGTAGTGTTGACAGCTACACAGATACGCAGTATTTT. The chain employs TRBV19 and TRBJ2-3, with a tentative D call TRBD1 (5 bases). Germline V gene lookup returns CDR1 LNHDA and CDR2 SQIVND (reference sequence). This CDR3 region has 14 residues. Deletions cut 5 bases from V and 2 bases from J, with 11 bases between.

The chain carries TRBV7-2 and TRBJ2-5, with 7 bases matching TRBD2. The CDR3 totals 14 residues. J lost 5 bases, V lost 8 bases, and 11 bases had no gene match. Germline V gives CDR1 SGHTA, CDR2 FQGNSA. In nucleotides, the CDR3 is TGTGCCAGCTGGGGTGGCGGGAGCGGGGAGACCCAGTACTTC. Its translation is CASWGGGSGETQYF.

The chain recombines TRBV10-3 with TRBJ1-2, with 7 bases lining up with TRBD1. J gave up 5 bases and V 1 base, and 4 bases lay outside the gene matches. This CDR3 is built from 14 residues. Germline CDR1 is ENHRY and CDR2 is SYGVKD. The CDR3 region is CAISELTGYYGYTF. CDR3 sequence (DNA): TGTGCCATCAGTGAGTTGACAGGGTATTATGGCTACACCTTC.

This chain connects TRBV7-9 to TRBJ1-5; 7 bases are a match to TRBD1. Germline V gene lookup returns CDR1 SEHNR and CDR2 FQNEAQ (reference sequence). The CDR3 covers 16 residues. J was trimmed by 0 bases and V by 0 bases; bases with no gene match: 2. The CDR3 DNA reads TGTGCCAGCAGCTTAGCCACAGGGGATAGCAATCAGCCCCAGCATTTT. Translating it yields CASSLATGDSNQPQHF. The whole variable domain, remainder taken from reference TRBV7-9 and TRBJ1-5, is DTGVSQNPRHKITKRGQNVTFRCDPISEHNRLYWYRQTLGQGPEFLTYFQNEAQLEKSRLLSDRFSAERPKGSFSTLEIQRTEQGDSAMYLCASSLATGDSNQPQHFGDGTRLSIL.

V gene TRBV5-3 combines with J gene TRBJ2-5; 11 positions agree with TRBD2. TRBV5-3 is known as an ORF, though its function is uncertain. J was trimmed by 2 bases and V by 1 base; bases with no gene match: 4. The CDR3 is made up of 16 amino acids. CDR3 in amino acids: CARSLTGTSGQETQYF. Here the CDR3 DNA reads TGTGCCAGAAGCTTGACCGGGACTAGCGGACAAGAGACCCAGTACTTC.

The chain uses TRBV7-3 and TRBJ1-2, with TRBD1 as a possible D gene (5 bases). Germline CDR1 and CDR2: SGHTA and FQGTGA. This CDR3 spans 14 amino acids. V was cut by 5 bases and J by 7 bases, with 17 bases left in between. The DNA for the CDR3 is TGTGCCAGCAGCCCCGGGACTCAGAAGAGTGGCTACACCTTC. Encoded protein: CASSPGTQKSGYTF.

CDR3 coding DNA: TGTGCCAGCAGAAGACCGGGACTATTCATTAATGAGCAGTTCTTC. Amino acids: CASRRPGLFINEQFF. This sequence joins TRBV11-2 and TRBJ2-1, with 7 bases that match TRBD2. Germline V gene sequence: CDR1 SGHAT, CDR2 FQNNGV. V lost 6 bases to trimming and J lost 7 bases; unmatched junction nucleotides: 12. The CDR3 consists of 15 residues. The full variable domain, completed using reference TRBV11-2 and TRBJ2-1, is EAGVAQSPRYKIIEKRQSVAFWCNPISGHATLYWYQQILGQGPKLLIQFQNNGVVDDSQLPKDRFSAERLKGVDSTLKIQPAKLEDSAVYLCASRRPGLFINEQFFGPGTRLTVL.